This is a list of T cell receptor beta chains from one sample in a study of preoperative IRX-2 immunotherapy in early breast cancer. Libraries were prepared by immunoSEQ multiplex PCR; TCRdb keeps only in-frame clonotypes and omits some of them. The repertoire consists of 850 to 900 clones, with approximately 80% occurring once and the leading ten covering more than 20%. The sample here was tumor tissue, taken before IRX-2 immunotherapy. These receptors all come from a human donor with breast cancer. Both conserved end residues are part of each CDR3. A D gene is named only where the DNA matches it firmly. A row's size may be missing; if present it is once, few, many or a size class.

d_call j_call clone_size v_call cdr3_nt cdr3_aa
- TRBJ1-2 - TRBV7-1 TGTGCCAGCAGCTTAAGTACGGACTATGGCTACACCTTC CASSLSTDYGYTF
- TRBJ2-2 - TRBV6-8 TGTGCCAGCAGTCAAACCACAGGCGTCACCGGGGAGCTGTTTTTT CASSQTTGVTGELFF
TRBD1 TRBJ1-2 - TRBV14 TGTGCCAGCAGCGAATCTAACTTTGGACAGGGGGGACCCTATGGCTACACCTTC CASSESNFGQGGPYGYTF
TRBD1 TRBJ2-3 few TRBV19 TGTGCCAGTAGTTATGACAGGGGAGCAGCTAGCACAGATACGCAGTATTTT CASSYDRGAASTDTQYF
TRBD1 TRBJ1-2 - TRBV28 TGTGCCAGCAGTGAAAGACAGGGTACAGGCTACACCTTC CASSERQGTGYTF
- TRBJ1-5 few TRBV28 TGTGCCAGCAGGGCGACATGGGGTGGCAATCAGCCCCAGCATTTT CASRATWGGNQPQHF
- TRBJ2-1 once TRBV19 TGTGCCAGTAGTATCACACAGCTTAATGAGCAGTTCTTC CASSITQLNEQFF
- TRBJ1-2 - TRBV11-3 TGTGCCAGCAGCCCTGGCCGCTACATTGATATGTCTAACTATGGCTACACCTTC CASSPGRYIDMSNYGYTF
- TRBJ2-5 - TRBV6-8 TGTGCCAGCAACATCAATATATACCGGGTTTCCTTGGGAGAGACCCAGTACTTC CASNINIYRVSLGETQYF
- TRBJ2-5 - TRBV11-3 TGTGCCAGCAGCTTGTTTGACAGAAGTCAAGAGACCCAGTACTTC CASSLFDRSQETQYF
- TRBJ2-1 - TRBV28 TGTGCCAGCAGCTACGGAGGGGAGTCCTACAATGAGCAGTTCTTC CASSYGGESYNEQFF
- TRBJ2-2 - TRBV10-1 TGCGCCAGCAGTGTGGGCAGAGACACCGGGGAGCTGTTTTTT CASSVGRDTGELFF
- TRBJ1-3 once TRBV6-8 TGTGCCAGCAGTCCCAAGGGGCCTCCCTCTGGAAACACCATATATTTT CASSPKGPPSGNTIYF
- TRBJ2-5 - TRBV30 TGTGCCTGGAGTCCTACTGCGGAGACCCAGTACTTC CAWSPTAETQYF
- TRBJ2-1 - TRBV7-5 TGTGCCAGCAGCTTAGTGGCGACTAGCGGGTCCTACAATGAGCAGTTCTTC CASSLVATSGSYNEQFF
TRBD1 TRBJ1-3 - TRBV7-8 TGTGCCAGCAGCCGACAGGGGTCTGGAAACACCATATATTTT CASSRQGSGNTIYF
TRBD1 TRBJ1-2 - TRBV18 TGTGCCAGCTCACCCGGGACAGTTGTCGACCGCTACACCTTC CASSPGTVVDRYTF
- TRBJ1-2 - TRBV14 TGTGCCAGCAGCCAAGTTGGGGCGGCCCTTGGTCACACCTTC CASSQVGAALGHTF
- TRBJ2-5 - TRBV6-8 TGTGCCAGCACGGGGTTGGGGAACTTAAAAGAGACCCAGTACTTC CASTGLGNLKETQYF
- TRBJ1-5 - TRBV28 TGTGCCAGCAGTTTAGGGCAGCCTAATCAGCCCCAGCATTTT CASSLGQPNQPQHF
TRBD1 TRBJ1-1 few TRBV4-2 TGTGCCAGCAGCCAAGAGGCGGGTGACAGGGGGTTCTTAACCATGAACACTGAAGCTTTCTTT CASSQEAGDRGFLTMNTEAFF
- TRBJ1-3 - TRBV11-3 TGTGCCAGCAGCTTAGACAGTACTGGAAACACCATATATTTT CASSLDSTGNTIYF
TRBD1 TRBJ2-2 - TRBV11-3 TGTGCCAGCAGCCGGTTGGCAGGGGGTAACACCGGGGAGCTGTTTTTT CASSRLAGGNTGELFF
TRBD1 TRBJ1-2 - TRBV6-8 TGTGCCAGCAGCGGGGACAGGGGCCACTATGGCTACACCTTC CASSGDRGHYGYTF
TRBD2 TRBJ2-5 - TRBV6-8 TGTGCCAGCAGTGACCTGACTAGCAACTCAGAGACCCAGTACTTC CASSDLTSNSETQYF